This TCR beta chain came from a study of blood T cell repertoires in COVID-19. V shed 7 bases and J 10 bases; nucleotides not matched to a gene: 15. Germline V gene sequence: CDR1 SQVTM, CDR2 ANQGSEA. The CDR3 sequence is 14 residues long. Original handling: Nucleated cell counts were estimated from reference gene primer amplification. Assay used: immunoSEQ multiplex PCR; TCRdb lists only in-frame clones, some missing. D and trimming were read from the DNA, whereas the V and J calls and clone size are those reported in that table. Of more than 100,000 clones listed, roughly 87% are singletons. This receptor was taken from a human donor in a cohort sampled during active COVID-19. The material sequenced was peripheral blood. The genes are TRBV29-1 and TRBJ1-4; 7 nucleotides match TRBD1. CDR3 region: CSADTTGVGGKLFF. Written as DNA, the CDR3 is TGCAGCGCAGACACAACAGGGGTGGGAGGAAAACTGTTTTTT.